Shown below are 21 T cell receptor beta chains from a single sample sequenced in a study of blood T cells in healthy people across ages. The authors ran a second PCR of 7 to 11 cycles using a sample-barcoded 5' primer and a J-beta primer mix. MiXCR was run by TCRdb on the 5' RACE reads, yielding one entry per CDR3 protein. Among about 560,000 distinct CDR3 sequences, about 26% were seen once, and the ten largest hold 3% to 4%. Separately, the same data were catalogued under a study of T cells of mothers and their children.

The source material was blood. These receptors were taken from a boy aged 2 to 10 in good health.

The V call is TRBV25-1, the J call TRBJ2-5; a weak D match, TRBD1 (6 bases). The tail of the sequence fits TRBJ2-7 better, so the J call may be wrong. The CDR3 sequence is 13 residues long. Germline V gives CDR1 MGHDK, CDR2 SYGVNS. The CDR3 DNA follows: TGTGCCAGCAGCAAGGGGACATACTACGAGCAGTACTTC. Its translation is CASSKGTYYEQYF.

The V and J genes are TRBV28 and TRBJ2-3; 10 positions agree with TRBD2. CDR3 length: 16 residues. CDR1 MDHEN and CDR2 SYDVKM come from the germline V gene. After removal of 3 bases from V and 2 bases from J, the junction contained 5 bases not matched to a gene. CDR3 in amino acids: CASSFLTSGHTDTQYF. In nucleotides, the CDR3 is TGTGCCAGCAGTTTTTTGACTAGCGGGCACACAGATACGCAGTATTTT.

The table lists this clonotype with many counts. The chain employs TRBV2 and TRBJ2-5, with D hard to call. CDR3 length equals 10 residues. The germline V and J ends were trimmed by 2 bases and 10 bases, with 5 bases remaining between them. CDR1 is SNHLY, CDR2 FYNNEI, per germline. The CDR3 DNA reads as TGTGCCAGCAGTGAACGTGACCAGTACTTC. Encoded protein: CASSERDQYF.

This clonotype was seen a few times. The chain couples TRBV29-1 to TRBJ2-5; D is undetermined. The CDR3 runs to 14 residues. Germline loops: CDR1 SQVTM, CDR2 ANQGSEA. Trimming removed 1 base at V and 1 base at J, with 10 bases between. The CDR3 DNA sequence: TGCAGCGTTGAAGGGGTACAGCCCCAAGAGACCCAGTACTTC. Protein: CSVEGVQPQETQYF. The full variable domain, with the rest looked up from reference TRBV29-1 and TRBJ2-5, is SAVISQKPSRDICQRGTSLTIQCQVDSQVTMMFWYRQQPGQSLTLIATANQGSEATYESGFVIDKFPISRPNLTFSTLTVSNMSPEDSSIYLCSVEGVQPQETQYFGPGTRLLVL.

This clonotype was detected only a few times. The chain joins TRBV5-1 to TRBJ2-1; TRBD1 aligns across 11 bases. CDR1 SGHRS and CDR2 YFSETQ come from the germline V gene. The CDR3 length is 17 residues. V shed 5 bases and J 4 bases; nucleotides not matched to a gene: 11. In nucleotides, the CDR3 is TGCGCCAGCAGGCGGACAGGGGGCACCCCGGGGTACAATGAGCAGTTCTTC. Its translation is CASRRTGGTPGYNEQFF.

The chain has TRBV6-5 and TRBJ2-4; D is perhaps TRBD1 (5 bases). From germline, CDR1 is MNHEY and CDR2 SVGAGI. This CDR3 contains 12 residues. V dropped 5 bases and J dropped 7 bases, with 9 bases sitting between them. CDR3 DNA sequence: TGTGCCAGCAGTGCATCAGGGAACATTCAGTACTTC. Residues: CASSASGNIQYF.

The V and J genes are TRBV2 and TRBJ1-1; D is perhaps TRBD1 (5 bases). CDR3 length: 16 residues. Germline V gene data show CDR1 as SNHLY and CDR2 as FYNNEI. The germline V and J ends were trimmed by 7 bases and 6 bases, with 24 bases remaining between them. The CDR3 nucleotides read TGTGCCAGCAAACTTCTCCCGCGGCAGGGATCCCCTGAAGCTTTCTTT. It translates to CASKLLPRQGSPEAFF.

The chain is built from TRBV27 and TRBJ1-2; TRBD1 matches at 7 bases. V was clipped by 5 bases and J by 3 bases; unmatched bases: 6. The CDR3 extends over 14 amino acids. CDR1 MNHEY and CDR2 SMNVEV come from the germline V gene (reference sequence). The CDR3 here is CASSPRGLYYGYTF. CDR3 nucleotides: TGTGCCAGCAGTCCAAGGGGGCTTTACTATGGCTACACCTTC.

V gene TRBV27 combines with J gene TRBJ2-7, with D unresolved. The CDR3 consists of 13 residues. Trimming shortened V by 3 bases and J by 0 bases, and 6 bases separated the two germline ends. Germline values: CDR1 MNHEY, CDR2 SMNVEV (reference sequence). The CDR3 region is CASSFEDSYEQYF. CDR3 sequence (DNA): TGTGCCAGCAGTTTCGAGGACTCCTACGAGCAGTACTTC.

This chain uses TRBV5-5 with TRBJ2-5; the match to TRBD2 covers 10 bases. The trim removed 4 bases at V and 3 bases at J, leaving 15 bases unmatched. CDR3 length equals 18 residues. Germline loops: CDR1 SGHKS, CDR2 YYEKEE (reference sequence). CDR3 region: CASSNILGSSGSKETQYF. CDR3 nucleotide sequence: TGTGCCAGCAGCAACATCTTGGGCTCTAGCGGGAGTAAAGAGACCCAGTACTTC.

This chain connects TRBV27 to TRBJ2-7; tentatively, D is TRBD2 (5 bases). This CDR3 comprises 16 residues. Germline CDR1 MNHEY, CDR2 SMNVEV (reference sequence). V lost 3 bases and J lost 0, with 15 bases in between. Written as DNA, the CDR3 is TGTGCCAGCAGTTTCTCCCCTTCGCGGGTCTCCTACGAGCAGTACTTC. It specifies CASSFSPSRVSYEQYF.

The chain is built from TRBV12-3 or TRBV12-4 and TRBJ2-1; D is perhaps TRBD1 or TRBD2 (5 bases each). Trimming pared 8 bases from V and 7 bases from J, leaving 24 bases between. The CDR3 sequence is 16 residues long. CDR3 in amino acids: CASHRDPDLRVNEQFF. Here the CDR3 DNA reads TGTGCCAGCCACCGGGACCCAGATTTGAGGGTGAATGAGCAGTTCTTC.

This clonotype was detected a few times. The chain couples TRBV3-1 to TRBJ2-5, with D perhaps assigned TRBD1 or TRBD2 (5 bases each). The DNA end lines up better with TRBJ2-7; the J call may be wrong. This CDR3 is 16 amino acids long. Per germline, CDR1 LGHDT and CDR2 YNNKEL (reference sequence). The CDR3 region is CASSQVWGSNSYEQYF. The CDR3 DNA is TGTGCCAGCAGCCAAGTATGGGGGTCAAACTCCTACGAGCAGTACTTC.

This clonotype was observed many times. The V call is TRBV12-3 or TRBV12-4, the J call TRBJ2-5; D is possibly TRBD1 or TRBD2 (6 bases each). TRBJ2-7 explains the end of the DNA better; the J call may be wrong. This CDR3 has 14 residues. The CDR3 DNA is TGTGCCAGCAGTTTACCGCAGGGGAGGAACGAGCAGTACTTC. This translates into CASSLPQGRNEQYF.

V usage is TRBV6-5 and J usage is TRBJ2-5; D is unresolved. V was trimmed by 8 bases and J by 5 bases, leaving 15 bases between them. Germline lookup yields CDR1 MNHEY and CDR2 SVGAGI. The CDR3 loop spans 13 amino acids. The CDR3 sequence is CASPPLSGETQYF. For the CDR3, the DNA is TGTGCCAGCCCACCCTTATCTGGGGAGACCCAGTACTTC.

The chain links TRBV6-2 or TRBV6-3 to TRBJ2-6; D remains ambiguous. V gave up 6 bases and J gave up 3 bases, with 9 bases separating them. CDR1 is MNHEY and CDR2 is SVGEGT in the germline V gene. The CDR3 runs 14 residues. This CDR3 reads CASSRDLGANVLTF. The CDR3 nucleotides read TGTGCCAGCAGCCGCGACCTTGGGGCCAACGTCCTGACTTTC.

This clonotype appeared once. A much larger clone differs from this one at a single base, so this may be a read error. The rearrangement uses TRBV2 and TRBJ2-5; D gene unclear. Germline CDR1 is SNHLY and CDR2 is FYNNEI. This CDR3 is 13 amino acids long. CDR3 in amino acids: CASSENQQETQCF. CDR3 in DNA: TGTGCCAGCAGTGAAAACCAGCAAGAGACCCAGTGCTTC.

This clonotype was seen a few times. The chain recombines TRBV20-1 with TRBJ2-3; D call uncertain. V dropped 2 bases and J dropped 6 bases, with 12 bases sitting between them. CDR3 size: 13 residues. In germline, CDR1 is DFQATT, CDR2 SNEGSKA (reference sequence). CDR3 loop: CSARPRVVDTQYF. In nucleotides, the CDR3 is TGCAGTGCTAGACCCCGGGTTGTGGATACGCAGTATTTT.

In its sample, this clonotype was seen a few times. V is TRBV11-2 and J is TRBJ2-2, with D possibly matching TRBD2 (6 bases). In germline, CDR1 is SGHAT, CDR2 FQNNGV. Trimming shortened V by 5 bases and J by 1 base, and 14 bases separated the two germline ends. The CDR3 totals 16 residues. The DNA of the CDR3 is TGTGCCAGCAGCCCCGAGGACTACCGGAACACCGGGGAGCTGTTTTTT. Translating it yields CASSPEDYRNTGELFF. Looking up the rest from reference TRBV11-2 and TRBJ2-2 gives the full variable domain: EAGVAQSPRYKIIEKRQSVAFWCNPISGHATLYWYQQILGQGPKLLIQFQNNGVVDDSQLPKDRFSAERLKGVDSTLKIQPAKLEDSAVYLCASSPEDYRNTGELFFGEGSRLTVL.

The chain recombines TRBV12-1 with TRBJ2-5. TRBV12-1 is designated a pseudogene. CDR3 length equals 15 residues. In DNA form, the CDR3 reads TGTGCCAGCAGCTCCGATCCTAGATCTCAAGAGACCCAGTACTTC. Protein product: CASSSDPRSQETQYF.

The CDR3 loop reads CSARGMEGEGEPQHF. For the CDR3, the DNA is TGCAGTGCTAGAGGGATGGAGGGGGAGGGGGAGCCCCAGCATTTT. The V and J genes are TRBV20-1 and TRBJ1-5; TRBD1 is a possible D gene (6 bases). V lost 1 base, J lost 8 bases, and 18 bases lay in between. The CDR3 totals 15 residues. The germline CDR1 and CDR2 sequences are DFQATT and SNEGSKA (reference sequence).